This T cell receptor (beta chain) derives from a study of vaccination and CD4 T cells after COVID-19 (dated 2022 in TCRdb). In terms of the full investigation: SARS-CoV-2 positivity had been established in the convalescent patients by nasal swab PCR, and mild disease was recorded in about 9 of these patients and severe disease in one. The convalescent cohort comprised six males and four females, including two Hispanic individuals, seven Caucasians, two Asians and one multiracial person. Participants received two doses of either the Pfizer-BioNTech BNT162b2 vaccine (n=8) or the Moderna mRNA-1273 vaccine (n=2). Post-COVID blood samples were collected from convalescent patients a median of approximately 100 days after diagnosis, with a range of roughly 30 to 161 days. Post-vaccine blood samples were collected a median of about 11 weeks after the second vaccine dose, ranging from about 13 to 241 days. The cultures were stimulated with overlapping spike peptide pools from SARS-CoV-2 and from the common cold coronaviruses HCoV-NL63, HCoV-OC43 and HCoV-229E. Control cultures used a CEFX viral epitope pool as positive control, an HIV-1 Nef peptide pool as negative control, or no peptide. In 10 COVID-19 convalescent patients and a handful of infection-naive healthy vaccine recipients, researchers compared the spike-specific CD4+ TCR repertoire from before mRNA vaccination with the repertoire from after.

The library was obtained by PCR. TCR sequencing of DNA from cultured CD4+ T cells used the Oncomine TCR Beta short-read assay at the Johns Hopkins FTIC core. The QIAamp micro DNA kit was used to extract genomic DNA from the cultured CD4+ T cells. Oncomine TCR Beta libraries from cultured CD4+ T cells were pooled using unique dual indexes and sequenced on an Illumina iSeq 100. As for the original processing: Non-productive sequences were removed, and CDR3s not starting with C, not ending with F or W, or shorter than 7 amino acids were discarded. The MANAFEST web application identified antigen-specific clonotypes by comparing peptide-stimulated wells against reference wells and other culture wells. Positive clones required FDR below 0.05, an odds ratio above 5, and productive frequency above 0.1% in at least two of three replicate wells. Clonotypes that were significantly expanded in both SARS-CoV-2 spike wells and at least one common cold coronavirus spike condition were defined as cross-reactive. CDR3 homology was assessed with Levenshtein distances (stringdist) and unrooted phylogenetic trees (ape) in R version 3.6.1. TCRdb applied fastp at Q25 and MiXCR to the public reads, then kept only in-frame beta chains. Rows matching on CDR3 protein sequence are summarized as one entry with the most common DNA and genes. These V and J calls rely on TCRdb rather than the paper's analysis. The table for this sample lists a few thousand distinct CDR3 sequences; 24% of them were counted only once. 45% to 55% of the sample is taken by the ten largest.

Overall results and qualifications from the work: In convalescent patients, a median around 90% of post-vaccine SARS-CoV-2-reactive clones were detected only after vaccination, and vaccine-specific priming was suggested by this finding. Relatively few convalescent patients were included in the study, and early timepoints after natural infection were not analyzed. An increase in the median number of SARS-CoV-2-reactive clonotypes from approximately 20 after infection to roughly 38 after vaccination was observed, but the change was not found to be significant. In convalescent patients, nearly all vaccine-specific clones (304 of 307) were found to be mono-reactive for SARS-CoV-2 spike rather than cross-reactive with common cold coronaviruses.

The treatment or condition label, read with the paper, signifies: approximately nine-day PBMC culture with coronavirus spike peptide pools or control peptides (ViraFEST assay). The ViraFEST assay, used in the study, expanded antigen-specific T cells with peptide pools and then identified the expanded clonotypes through TCR sequencing. Positive SARS-CoV-2 PCR tests in the convalescent patients dated from March to December 2020, before Alpha, Beta and Delta variants emerged in the United States. Each well held two million PBMCs cultured with roughly 10 ug/ml peptide pools in IMDM containing roughly 5% human AB serum and 7.5 to 10 IU/ml IL-2. Half of the culture medium was replaced with fresh IL-2-containing medium on days 3 and 7. CD4+ T cells were isolated after approximately ten days of culture through negative selection using the EasySep CD4+ T cell isolation kit. Ficoll-Paque Plus gradient centrifugation was used to isolate PBMCs from whole blood, and the isolated PBMCs were then either used fresh or cryopreserved at -140C. Triplicate wells were generally used for each culture condition.

This clonotype is regarded as medium-sized (0.01 to 0.1%). The specificity of this receptor is unknown. No base quality values were provided; no much bigger clone lies one nucleotide off. CDR1 is given as ENHRY and CDR2 as SYGVKD, both from the germline V gene. V lost 0 bases and J lost 8 bases, and the count of bases not matched to a germline gene is 4. The CDR3 spans 13 residues, from the cysteine through the phenylalanine. The DNA shown is the 39-base CDR3, in frame from base 1. This clonotype originated in a human donor who had recovered from COVID-19. Material: CD4+ T cells from blood, cultured in vitro, obtained after SARS-CoV-2 vaccination. The chain is assembled from TRBV10-3 and TRBJ2-7, and 7 bases in between align with TRBD2. The CDR3 reads CAISESGGGKQYF. The nucleotides read TGTGCCATCAGTGAGTCGGGCGGGGGAAAGCAGTACTTC.